This TCR beta chain was identified during a study of blood T cell repertoires in COVID-19. Authors' data handling: Using reference gene primer amplification, nucleated cell counts were estimated. Sequencing used immunoSEQ multiplex PCR; TCRdb keeps in-frame clones, though not all of them. The D gene and trimming were derived from the DNA, and the V and J assignments and clone size from that table. The table shows fewer than 100,000 clones, with 70% to 90% occurring only once. Sequenced material: peripheral blood. The TCR originated in a human donor with acute or convalescent COVID-19. The donor label of this sample is uncertain.

In nucleotides, the CDR3 is TGTGCCAGCATTAGAACGACAGTCTCTGGAAACACCATATATTTT. Protein sequence: CASIRTTVSGNTIYF. This chain joins TRBV6-5 and TRBJ1-3, with D possibly being TRBD1 (5 bases). Deletions cut 7 bases from V and 0 bases from J, with 13 bases between. The germline V gene encodes CDR1 MNHEY and CDR2 SVGAGI. CDR3 length equals 15 residues.